One T cell receptor beta chain is described in this entry. This sample stems from a study of CD8 T cells in Susac syndrome. Deletions cut 4 bases from V and 0 bases from J, with 19 bases between. CDR1 LGHDT and CDR2 YNNKEL come from the germline V gene (reference sequence). The CDR3 runs to 18 residues. Reverse transcription of about 0.45 to 1 ug RNA was performed with random hexamers. TCRdb used MiXCR to reprocess the immunoSEQ multiplex PCR reads, holding one entry per CDR3 protein. The profile shows 92,000 or so distinct CDR3 sequences, roughly 96% of them singletons. Sequenced: CD8+ T cells from PBMCs. This TCR was sampled from a human donor with Susac syndrome. V gene TRBV3-1 combines with J gene TRBJ1-5; D remains unclear. CDR3 region: CASSLCEGRLNSNQPQHF. The CDR3 region has the DNA TGTGCCAGCAGCCTGTGTGAAGGGAGACTGAATAGCAATCAGCCCCAGCATTTT.